The 8 T cell receptor beta chains presented below share a single source sample, sequenced in a study of CD8+ T cells in alopecia areata. Extracted RNA was reverse transcribed into cDNA, the sequencing template. Using immunoSEQ multiplex PCR, the repertoire was profiled, and TCRdb retains in-frame clones only, with some absent. The sample has around 99,000 clones; roughly 84% are singletons. Noted treatment: oral pan-JAK inhibitor, 5-10 mg twice daily. The sequencing used CD8+ T cells sorted from blood, collected at week 24, from a patient treated with tofacitinib. The receptors were sampled from a human donor with alopecia areata.

The rearrangement links TRBV29-1 to TRBJ2-1; no reliable D call. V was cut by 7 bases and J by 7 bases, with 20 bases left in between. The length of the CDR3 is 14 residues. Looked up from germline, CDR1 is SQVTM and CDR2 is ANQGSEA. DNA of the CDR3: TGCAGCGGCAGAACCTCCGGGCCTCGGAATGAGCAGTTCTTC. This sequence encodes CSGRTSGPRNEQFF.

The chain uses TRBV5-1 and TRBJ2-7; maybe TRBD2 (6 bases). The CDR3 has 17 residues. CDR1 SGHRS and CDR2 YFSETQ come from the germline V gene. Trimming cost V 0 bases and J 5 bases, with 21 bases left between them. The CDR3 sequence is CASSLETVRSGLDEQYF. The CDR3 nucleotides are TGCGCCAGCAGCTTGGAGACCGTAAGGTCGGGACTGGACGAGCAGTACTTC.

The table lists this clone with a count of one. The V and J genes are TRBV29-1 and TRBJ1-1; D is perhaps TRBD1 (5 bases). This CDR3 region has 13 residues. V lost 0 bases, J lost 10 bases, and 15 bases lay in between. CDR1 is SQVTM and CDR2 is ANQGSEA in the germline V gene. CDR3 nucleotide sequence: TGCAGCGTTGAAGATGGGGGAGACTCGCCAGCTTTCTTT. Translated, it gives CSVEDGGDSPAFF.

The J gene is TRBJ2-2, the V gene TRBV5-8, with D unresolved. This CDR3 spans 15 amino acids. Germline CDR1 is SGHTS and CDR2 is YDEGEE. V gave up 6 bases and J gave up 4 bases, with 16 bases separating them. CDR3 sequence reads: CASTLPGVTTGELFF. The DNA of the CDR3 is TGTGCCAGCACTCTGCCTGGGGTTACCACCGGGGAGCTGTTTTTT.

The CDR3 loop reads CASSYNRGPTYEQYF. CDR3 bases: TGTGCCAGCAGTTACAACAGGGGACCCACCTACGAGCAGTACTTC. The chain couples TRBV6-6 to TRBJ2-7, with TRBD1 identical over 7 bases. The germline gives CDR1 MNHNY, CDR2 SVGAGI (reference sequence). Unmatched junction bases numbered 6, after V lost 2 bases and J lost 2 bases. The CDR3 covers 15 residues.

The V gene is TRBV27, the J gene TRBJ1-6; D unresolved. Between the trimmed V and J ends, which lost 4 bases and 5 bases, there was a span of 6 bases. Germline loops: CDR1 MNHEY, CDR2 SMNVEV (reference sequence). CDR3 length: 13 amino acids. The CDR3 region is CASSWANNSPLHF. The CDR3 DNA reads TGTGCCAGCAGTTGGGCGAATAATTCACCCCTCCACTTT.

The chain joins TRBV13 to TRBJ1-3; D possibly corresponds to TRBD1 (6 bases). Germline V CDR1 and CDR2: PRHDT, FYEKMQ (reference sequence). Deletions cut 0 bases from V and 4 bases from J, with 10 bases between. This CDR3 is 15 amino acids long. CDR3 in amino acids: CASSLGRGEGNTIYF. CDR3 nucleotide sequence: TGTGCCAGCAGCTTAGGCAGGGGAGAGGGAAACACCATATATTTT.

The rearrangement links TRBV7-2 to TRBJ2-3; D gene unclear. Per the germline V gene, CDR1 is SGHTA and CDR2 is FQGNSA. With 5 bases removed from V and 2 bases from J, the gap between germline ends came to 14 bases. The CDR3 consists of 15 residues. CDR3 nucleotides: TGTGCCAGCAGCCACCCCGCGCATCTCACAGATACGCAGTATTTT. Translated: CASSHPAHLTDTQYF. The complete variable domain, with remaining parts taken from reference TRBV7-2 and TRBJ2-3, reads GAGVSQSPSNKVTEKGKDVELRCDPISGHTALYWYRQSLGQGLEFLIYFQGNSAPDKSGLPSDRFSAERTGGSVSTLTIQRTQQEDSAVYLCASSHPAHLTDTQYFGPGTRLTVL.